The clone carrying this TCR beta chain has only one observation. Data came from immunoSEQ multiplex PCR; TCRdb stores just in-frame clones and leaves some out. The top ten clones hold 0.36% of a sample with roughly 1.4 million clones, 98% of them seen once. With V trimmed by 3 bases and J by 4 bases, 8 bases remained unmatched. CDR3 length: 15 residues. CDR1 is SQVTM, CDR2 ANQGSEA, per germline. The data belong to a study of shared clonotypes between healthy human individuals. The chain links TRBV29-1 to TRBJ2-7; 11 bases match TRBD1. Source material: naive CD4+ T cells sorted from blood. Subset specified: CD45RA+ positively selected. This sequence originates from a man aged 30-40 years in good health. For the CDR3, the DNA is TGCAGCGTTGATCATACCGGGACAGGGGGTTACGAGCAGTACTTC. Translation: CSVDHTGTGGYEQYF.